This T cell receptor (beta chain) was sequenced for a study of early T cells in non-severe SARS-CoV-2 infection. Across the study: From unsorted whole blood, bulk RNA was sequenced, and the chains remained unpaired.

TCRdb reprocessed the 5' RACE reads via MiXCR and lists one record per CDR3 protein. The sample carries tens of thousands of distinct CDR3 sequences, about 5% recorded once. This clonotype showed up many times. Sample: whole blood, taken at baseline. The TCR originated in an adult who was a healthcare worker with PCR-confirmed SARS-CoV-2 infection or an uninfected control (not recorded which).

CDR3 nucleotides: TGTGCCAGCAGAGCTACCGGGCCACGGACTGAAGCTTTCTTT. Amino acids: CASRATGPRTEAFF. The rearrangement joins TRBV28 to TRBJ1-1, with D uncertain. The germline gives CDR1 MDHEN, CDR2 SYDVKM. The CDR3 length is 14 residues. V was pared by 6 bases and J by 5 bases, with 16 bases between. The full variable domain, completed using reference TRBV28 and TRBJ1-1, is DVKVTQSSRYLVKRTGEKVFLECVQDMDHENMFWYRQDPGLGLRLIYFSYDVKMKEKGDIPEGYSVSREKKERFSLILESASTNQTSMYLCASRATGPRTEAFFGQGTRLTVV.